This TCR beta chain was recorded in a study of blood T cells in healthy people across ages. The V and J ends lost 0 bases and 5 bases respectively, with 9 bases between them. From germline, CDR1 is LGHNA and CDR2 YNFKEQ. The CDR3 sequence is 14 residues long. Alongside a J-beta primer mix, a sample-barcoded 5' primer served in a second PCR lasting 7 to 11 cycles. Via MiXCR, TCRdb re-called the 5' RACE reads, giving one row per CDR3 protein. The sample includes almost 1 million distinct CDR3 sequences, roughly half of them seen just once. This clonotype was detected only a few times. The source of this sequence is a woman aged 60-75 years in good health. Material: blood. The rearrangement joins TRBV4-2 to TRBJ2-3; D not resolved. CDR3 residues: CASSQDSWEDTQYF. In nucleotides, the CDR3 is TGTGCCAGCAGCCAAGATTCGTGGGAAGATACGCAGTATTTT.